This TCR beta chain emerged from a study of blood T cell repertoires in COVID-19. Assay: immunoSEQ multiplex PCR; the TCRdb copy retains only in-frame clones and omits some. Among 140,000 or so clones, roughly three quarters were seen once, and the ten largest hold about 4%. V trimming: 4 bases; J trimming: 1 base; junction bases outside the gene matches: 12. This CDR3 has 17 residues. Germline V gene lookup returns CDR1 SGDLS and CDR2 YYNGEE. J is TRBJ1-1 and V is TRBV9; TRBD1 aligns across 8 bases. The source is a man between 60 and 75 years old with acute or convalescent COVID-19. Sequenced: peripheral blood. Here the CDR3 reads CASSSLPGQGQNTEAFF. The CDR3 coding sequence is TGTGCCAGCAGCTCGCTTCCAGGACAGGGACAGAACACTGAAGCTTTCTTT.